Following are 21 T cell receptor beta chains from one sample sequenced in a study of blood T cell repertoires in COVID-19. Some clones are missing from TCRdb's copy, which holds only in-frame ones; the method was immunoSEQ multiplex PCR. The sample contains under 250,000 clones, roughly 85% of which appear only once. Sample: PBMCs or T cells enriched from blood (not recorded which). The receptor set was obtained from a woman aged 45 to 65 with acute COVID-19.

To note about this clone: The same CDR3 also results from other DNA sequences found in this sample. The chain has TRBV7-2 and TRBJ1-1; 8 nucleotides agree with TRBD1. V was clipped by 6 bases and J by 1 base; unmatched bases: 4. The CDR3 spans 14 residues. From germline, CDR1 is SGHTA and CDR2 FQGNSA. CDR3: CASSRGQGNTEAFF. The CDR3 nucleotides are TGTGCCAGCAGTCGCGGACAGGGGAACACTGAAGCTTTCTTT.

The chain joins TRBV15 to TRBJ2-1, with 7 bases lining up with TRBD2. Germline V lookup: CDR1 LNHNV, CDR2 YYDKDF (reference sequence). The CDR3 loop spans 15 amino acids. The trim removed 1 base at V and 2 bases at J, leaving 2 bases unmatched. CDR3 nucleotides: TGTGCCACCAGCAGAGCGGGGGGTCCCTACAATGAGCAGTTCTTC. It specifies CATSRAGGPYNEQFF.

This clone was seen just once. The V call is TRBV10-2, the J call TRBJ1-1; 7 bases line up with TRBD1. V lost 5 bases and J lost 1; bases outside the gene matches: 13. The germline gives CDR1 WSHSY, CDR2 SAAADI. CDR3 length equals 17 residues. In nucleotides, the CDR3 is TGCGCCAGCAGTCCCCGTAGGCCGACAGGGAGGAACACTGAAGCTTTCTTT. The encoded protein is CASSPRRPTGRNTEAFF.

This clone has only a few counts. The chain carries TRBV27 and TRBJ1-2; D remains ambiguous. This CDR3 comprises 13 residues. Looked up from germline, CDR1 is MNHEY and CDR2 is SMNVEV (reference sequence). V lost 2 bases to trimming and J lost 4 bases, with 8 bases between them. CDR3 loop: CASSLQAAYGYTF. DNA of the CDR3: TGTGCCAGCAGTTTACAGGCCGCCTATGGCTACACCTTC.

The DNA of the CDR3 is TGTGCCAGCAGTTACTCTTCCATCAGGTCCTACGAGCAGTACTTC. Protein product: CASSYSSIRSYEQYF. This chain connects TRBV6-6 to TRBJ2-7, with D uncertain. The CDR3 is 15 residues long. The germline V gene encodes CDR1 MNHNY and CDR2 SVGAGI (reference sequence). V lost 0 bases to trimming and J lost 1 base, with 10 bases between them.

The DNA for the CDR3 is TGTGCCAGCAGTTTAGGGCAGAATAATGGCTACACCTTC. The encoded protein is CASSLGQNNGYTF. The V call is TRBV12-3 or TRBV12-4, the J call TRBJ1-2; D not resolved. CDR3 length: 13 residues. V gave up 1 base and J gave up 6 bases, with 9 bases separating them.

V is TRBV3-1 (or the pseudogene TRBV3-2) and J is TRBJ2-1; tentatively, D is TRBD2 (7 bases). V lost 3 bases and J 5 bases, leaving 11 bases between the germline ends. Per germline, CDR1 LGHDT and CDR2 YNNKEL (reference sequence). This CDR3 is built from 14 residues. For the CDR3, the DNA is TGTGCCAGCAGCCATGCGGGGGCTGACAATGAGCAGTTCTTC. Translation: CASSHAGADNEQFF.

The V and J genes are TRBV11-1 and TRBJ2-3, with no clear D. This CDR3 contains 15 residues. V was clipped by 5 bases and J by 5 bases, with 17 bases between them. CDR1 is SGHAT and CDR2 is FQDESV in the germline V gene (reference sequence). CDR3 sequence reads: CASSPATRVGDTQYF. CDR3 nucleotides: TGTGCCAGCAGCCCAGCTACCCGGGTAGGAGATACGCAGTATTTT.

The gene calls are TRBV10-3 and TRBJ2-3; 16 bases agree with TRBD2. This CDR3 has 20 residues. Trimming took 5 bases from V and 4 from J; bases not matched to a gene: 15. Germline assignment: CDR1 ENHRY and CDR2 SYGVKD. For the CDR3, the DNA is TGTGCCATCAGTCCGGCGCGGGGACTAGCGGGGGGGCTTGGCGCAGATACGCAGTATTTT. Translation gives CAISPARGLAGGLGADTQYF.

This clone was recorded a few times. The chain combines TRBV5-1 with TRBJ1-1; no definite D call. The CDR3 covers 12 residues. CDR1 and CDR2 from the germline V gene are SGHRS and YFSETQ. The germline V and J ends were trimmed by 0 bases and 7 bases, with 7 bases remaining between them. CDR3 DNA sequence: TGCGCCAGCAGCTTGGTCGGGGATGAAGCTTTCTTT. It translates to CASSLVGDEAFF.

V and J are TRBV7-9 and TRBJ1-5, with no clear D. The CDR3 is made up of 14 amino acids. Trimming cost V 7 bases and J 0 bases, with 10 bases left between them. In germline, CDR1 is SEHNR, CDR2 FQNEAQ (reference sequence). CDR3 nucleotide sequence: TGTGCCAGCACGATCGAGGGTAGCAATCAGCCCCAGCATTTT. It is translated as CASTIEGSNQPQHF.

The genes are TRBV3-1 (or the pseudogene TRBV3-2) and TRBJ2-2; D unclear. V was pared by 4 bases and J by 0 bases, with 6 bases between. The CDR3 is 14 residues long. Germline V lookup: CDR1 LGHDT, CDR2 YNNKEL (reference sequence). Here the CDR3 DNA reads TGTGCCAGCAGCCCACAGACGAACACCGGGGAGCTGTTTTTT. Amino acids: CASSPQTNTGELFF.

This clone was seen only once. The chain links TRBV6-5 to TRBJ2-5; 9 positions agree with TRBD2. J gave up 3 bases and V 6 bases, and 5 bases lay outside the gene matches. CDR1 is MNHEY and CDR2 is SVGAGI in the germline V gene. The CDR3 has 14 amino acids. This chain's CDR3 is CASSQTSGKETQYF. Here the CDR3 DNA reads TGTGCCAGCAGCCAGACTAGCGGTAAAGAGACCCAGTACTTC.

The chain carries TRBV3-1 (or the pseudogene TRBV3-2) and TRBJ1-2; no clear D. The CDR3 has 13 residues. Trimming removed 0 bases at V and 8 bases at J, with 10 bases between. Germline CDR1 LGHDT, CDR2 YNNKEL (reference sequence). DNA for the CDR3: TGTGCCAGCAGCCAAGATCTGGCGGGGGGCTACACCTTC. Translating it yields CASSQDLAGGYTF.

The CDR3 coding sequence is TGTGCCAGCAGCTCCACAGGGACCTCCTACGAGCAGTACTTC. This translates into CASSSTGTSYEQYF. This rearrangement joins TRBV7-3 to TRBJ2-7, with a weak D call TRBD1 (6 bases). V was trimmed by 4 bases and J by 0 bases, leaving 10 bases between them. The CDR3 consists of 14 residues. The germline V gene encodes CDR1 SGHTA and CDR2 FQGTGA.

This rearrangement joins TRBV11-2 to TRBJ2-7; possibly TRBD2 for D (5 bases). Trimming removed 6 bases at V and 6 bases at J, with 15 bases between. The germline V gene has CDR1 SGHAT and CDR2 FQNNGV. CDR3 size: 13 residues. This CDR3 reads CASRFRGFSEQYF. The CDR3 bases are TGTGCCAGCAGGTTCCGAGGGTTCTCCGAGCAGTACTTC. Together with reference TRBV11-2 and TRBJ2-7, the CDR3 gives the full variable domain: EAGVAQSPRYKIIEKRQSVAFWCNPISGHATLYWYQQILGQGPKLLIQFQNNGVVDDSQLPKDRFSAERLKGVDSTLKIQPAKLEDSAVYLCASRFRGFSEQYFGPGTRLTVT.

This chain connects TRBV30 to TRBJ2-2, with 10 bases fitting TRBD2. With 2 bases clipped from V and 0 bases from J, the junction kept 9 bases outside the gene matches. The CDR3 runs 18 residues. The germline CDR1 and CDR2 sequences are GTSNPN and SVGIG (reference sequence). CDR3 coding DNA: TGTGCCTGGAGTAGAGCTAGCGGGGGTGTGACGAACACCGGGGAGCTGTTTTTT. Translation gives CAWSRASGGVTNTGELFF.

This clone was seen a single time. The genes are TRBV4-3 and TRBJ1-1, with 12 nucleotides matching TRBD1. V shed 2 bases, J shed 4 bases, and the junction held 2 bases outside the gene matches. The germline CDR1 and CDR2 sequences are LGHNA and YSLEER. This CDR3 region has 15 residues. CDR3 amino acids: CASSQLGQGATEAFF. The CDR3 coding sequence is TGCGCCAGCAGCCAACTGGGACAGGGGGCCACTGAAGCTTTCTTT.

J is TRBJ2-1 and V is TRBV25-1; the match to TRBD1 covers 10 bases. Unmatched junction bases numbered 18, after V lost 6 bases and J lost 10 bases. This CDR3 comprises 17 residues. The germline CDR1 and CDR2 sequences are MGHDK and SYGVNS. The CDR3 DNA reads TGTGCCAGCAGCCCCCGCGCTGGGACAGGGGATAGTGGGGAGCAGTTCTTC. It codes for CASSPRAGTGDSGEQFF.

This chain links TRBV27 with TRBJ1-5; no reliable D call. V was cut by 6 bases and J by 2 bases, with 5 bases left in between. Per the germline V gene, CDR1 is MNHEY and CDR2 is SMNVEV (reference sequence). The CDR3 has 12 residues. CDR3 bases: TGTGCCAGCAGCACGGGCAATCAGCCCCAGCATTTT. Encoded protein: CASSTGNQPQHF.

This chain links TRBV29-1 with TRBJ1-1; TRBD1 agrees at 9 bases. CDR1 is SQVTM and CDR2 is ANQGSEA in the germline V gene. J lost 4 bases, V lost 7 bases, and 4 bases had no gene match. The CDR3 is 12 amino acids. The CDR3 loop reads CSALDRGTEAFF. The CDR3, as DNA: TGCAGCGCTTTGGACAGGGGCACTGAAGCTTTCTTT.